Each of the 25 T cell receptor beta chains below was sequenced from the same sample in a study of cytomegalovirus exposure and HLA in healthy donors. PCR involved 60 Vbeta and 13 Jbeta primers. Using immunoSEQ multiplex PCR, the repertoire was profiled, and TCRdb retains in-frame clones only, with some absent. The data contain 90,000 to 150,000 clones, more than 65% of them singletons. Sample: PBMCs. The receptors come from a man between 35 and 55 years old in good health and CMV-seropositive.

This clone turned up a few times. The J gene is TRBJ2-3, the V gene TRBV5-1; D may be TRBD2 (6 bases). Germline V CDR1 and CDR2: SGHRS, YFSETQ. Trimming removed 0 bases at V and 3 bases at J, with 14 bases between. The CDR3 runs 16 residues. CDR3 bases: TGCGCCAGCAGCTTGGCCTGGGGAGGAGGAACAGATACGCAGTATTTT. Its protein is CASSLAWGGGTDTQYF.

The rearrangement uses TRBV29-1 and TRBJ1-5; a weak D match, TRBD1 (5 bases). The CDR3 sequence is 14 residues long. CDR1 SQVTM and CDR2 ANQGSEA come from the germline V gene. Trimming removed 5 bases from V and 0 bases from J, with 11 bases in between. The CDR3: CSVQTDNSNQPQHF. The CDR3 DNA follows: TGCAGCGTTCAGACAGACAATAGCAATCAGCCCCAGCATTTT.

The J gene is TRBJ1-3, the V gene TRBV15, with 11 bases identical to TRBD1. This CDR3 spans 19 amino acids. V gave up 0 bases and J gave up 0 bases; unmatched junction bases: 7. Germline loops: CDR1 LNHNV, CDR2 YYDKDF (reference sequence). CDR3 DNA: TGTGCCACCAGCAGAGATGTCGGGACAGGGGGGTTCTCTGGAAACACCATATATTTT. Protein sequence: CATSRDVGTGGFSGNTIYF.

V gene TRBV2 combines with J gene TRBJ2-7, with TRBD2 identical over 12 bases. The junction had 1 base not matched to a gene; V was cut back by 3 bases and J by 4 bases. CDR3 length: 14 amino acids. The germline gives CDR1 SNHLY, CDR2 FYNNEI. The CDR3 sequence is CASSDTSGGYEQYF. Here the CDR3 DNA reads TGTGCCAGCAGTGACACTAGCGGGGGGTACGAGCAGTACTTC.

The V gene is TRBV12-1, the J gene TRBJ1-6; TRBD1, the D gene given by the table, was not confirmed from the DNA. TRBV12-1 is labeled a pseudogene. The CDR3 loop spans 16 amino acids. CDR3 bases: TGTGCCAGCAGCTTTTCGGGGACATCCTATAATTCACCCCTCCACTTT. This sequence encodes CASSFSGTSYNSPLHF.

The gene calls are TRBV7-6 and TRBJ2-2; 7 positions agree with TRBD2. Germline V CDR1 and CDR2: SGHVS, FNYEAQ. CDR3 length equals 15 residues. The junction had 6 bases not matched to a gene; V was cut back by 3 bases and J by 5 bases. The CDR3 sequence: CASSLAVGGTGELFF. CDR3 bases: TGTGCCAGCAGCTTGGCGGTCGGGGGGACCGGGGAGCTGTTTTTT. The whole variable domain, remainder taken from reference TRBV7-6 and TRBJ2-2, is GAGVSQSPRYKVTKRGQDVALRCDPISGHVSLYWYRQALGQGPEFLTYFNYEAQQDKSGLPNDRFSAERPEGSISTLTIQRTEQRDSAMYRCASSLAVGGTGELFFGEGSRLTVL.

V gene TRBV5-1 combines with J gene TRBJ1-2; a weak D match, TRBD1 (5 bases). This CDR3 region has 13 residues. V lost 3 bases and J lost 7, with 13 bases in between. The V gene's germline CDR1 is SGHRS and CDR2 YFSETQ. Here the CDR3 DNA reads TGCGCCAGCAGCTGGGGGGACGTTTCTGGCTACACCTTC. It translates to CASSWGDVSGYTF. Filled out from reference TRBV5-1 and TRBJ1-2, the complete variable domain reads KAGVTQTPRYLIKTRGQQVTLSCSPISGHRSVSWYQQTPGQGLQFLFEYFSETQRNKGNFPGRFSGRQFSNSRSEMNVSTLELGDSALYLCASSWGDVSGYTFGSGTRLTVV.

The CDR3 coding sequence is TGCAGCGTGTACAGGGTAACGACTGAAGCTTTCTTT. Encoded protein: CSVYRVTTEAFF. The gene calls are TRBV29-1 and TRBJ1-1; D is possibly TRBD1 (6 bases). Trimming pared 6 bases from V and 5 bases from J, leaving 13 bases between. This CDR3 has 12 residues. Germline lookup yields CDR1 SQVTM and CDR2 ANQGSEA.

This clone was seen a single time. The chain employs TRBV28 and TRBJ1-4, with D maybe TRBD1 (5 bases). In germline, CDR1 is MDHEN, CDR2 SYDVKM. V was trimmed by 5 bases and J by 0 bases, leaving 10 bases between them. This CDR3 is 15 amino acids long. CDR3 nucleotide sequence: TGTGCCAGCAGTAAAGACAGTGCAACTAATGAAAAACTGTTTTTT. It codes for CASSKDSATNEKLFF.

In its sample, this clone was seen once. The chain is built from TRBV29-1 and TRBJ1-1; D gene ambiguous. Per germline, CDR1 SQVTM and CDR2 ANQGSEA. The CDR3 runs 11 residues. V shed 0 bases and J shed 11 bases, with 10 bases lying between them. The CDR3 nucleotides read TGCAGCGTTGAAGACGGGAGAGGGGCTTTCTTT. It yields the protein CSVEDGRGAFF.

This clone was seen a few times. This chain links TRBV7-9 with TRBJ1-1; D not resolved. CDR1 and CDR2 from the germline V gene are SEHNR and FQNEAQ (reference sequence). The CDR3 sequence is 11 residues long. The V end lost 5 bases, the J end lost 4 bases, and 5 bases lay between the germline ends. The CDR3 sequence is CASSGGTEAFF. The CDR3 bases are TGTGCCAGCAGCGGAGGCACTGAAGCTTTCTTT.

The rearrangement uses TRBV4-2 and TRBJ1-4, with 9 bases identical to TRBD1. CDR3 size: 14 residues. The V gene end was trimmed by 4 bases and the J gene end by 6 bases; junction bases not matched to a gene: 3. Per germline, CDR1 LGHNA and CDR2 YNFKEQ. CDR3 coding DNA: TGTGCCAGCAGCCGACGGACAGGGGATGAAAAACTGTTTTTT. This encodes CASSRRTGDEKLFF.

The genes are TRBV18 and TRBJ2-7; a possible D gene is TRBD1 (6 bases). This CDR3 region has 15 residues. CDR1 and CDR2 (germline): KGHSH, LQKENI. V lost 3 bases and J lost 2, with 14 bases in between. CDR3 region: CASSPVGAGTYEQYF. The CDR3 DNA reads TGTGCCAGCTCACCGGTGGGGGCTGGAACCTACGAGCAGTACTTC.

The rearrangement uses TRBV7-9 and TRBJ2-3; 8 nucleotides line up with TRBD2. This CDR3 is built from 12 residues. The V gene's germline CDR1 is SEHNR and CDR2 FQNEAQ (reference sequence). The CDR3 region is CAAGGRADTQYF. In DNA, the CDR3 is TGTGCTGCGGGGGGCCGGGCAGATACGCAGTATTTT.

The chain uses TRBV7-6 and TRBJ2-1; the match to TRBD2 covers 12 bases. The CDR3 has 18 residues. The V gene's germline CDR1 is SGHVS and CDR2 FNYEAQ. V shed 1 base and J 2 bases; nucleotides not matched to a gene: 6. In nucleotides, the CDR3 is TGTGCCAGCAGCTTAGAACTAGCGGGGGGCCCTACCTACAATGAGCAGTTCTTC. This translates into CASSLELAGGPTYNEQFF.

The rearrangement links TRBV11-2 to TRBJ1-1; D gene uncertain. This CDR3 region has 13 residues. Germline V gene lookup returns CDR1 SGHAT and CDR2 FQNNGV. Trimming removed 3 bases at V and 4 bases at J, with 9 bases between. The CDR3 nucleotides are TGTGCCAGCAGCTTCGCGGAGGGCACTGAAGCTTTCTTT. The encoded protein is CASSFAEGTEAFF.

The gene calls are TRBV7-2 and TRBJ2-1; 9 bases match TRBD2. The J segment lost 15 bases and the V segment lost 2 bases, leaving 8 bases of the junction unmatched. The CDR3 loop spans 13 amino acids. Germline lookup yields CDR1 SGHTA and CDR2 FQGNSA. The CDR3 sequence: CASSLSIAGATFF. The CDR3 DNA sequence: TGTGCCAGCAGCTTATCCATAGCGGGGGCGACGTTCTTC.

This clone was counted a few times. The rearrangement links TRBV7-9 to TRBJ1-2; maybe TRBD1 (5 bases). The CDR3 extends over 13 amino acids. Between the trimmed V and J ends, which lost 5 bases and 2 bases, there was a span of 9 bases. Germline V gives CDR1 SEHNR, CDR2 FQNEAQ (reference sequence). CDR3 sequence (DNA): TGTGCCAGCAGCCCAAAGGGGAACTATGGCTACACCTTC. Translating it yields CASSPKGNYGYTF.

The chain links TRBV28 to TRBJ1-5; possible D gene TRBD1, 6 bases. V lost 5 bases, J lost 5 bases, and 19 bases lay in between. The CDR3 sequence is 16 residues long. Germline loops: CDR1 MDHEN, CDR2 SYDVKM. The CDR3 DNA follows: TGTGCCAGCAGTAGAGTTGACGGGACACTCGATCAGCCCCAGCATTTT. Protein: CASSRVDGTLDQPQHF.

This clone occurred once. The CDR3 sequence is CASSPSTPGAYNEQFF. CDR3 bases: TGTGCCAGCAGCCCCAGCACCCCTGGGGCTTACAATGAGCAGTTCTTC. This chain joins TRBV7-6 and TRBJ2-1; possible D gene TRBD1, 5 bases. V gave up 5 bases and J gave up 4 bases, with 18 bases separating them. The CDR3 is 16 amino acids. Germline lookup yields CDR1 SGHVS and CDR2 FNYEAQ.

This clone showed up just a few times. V gene TRBV25-1 combines with J gene TRBJ1-2; unclear D gene. V was cut by 3 bases and J by 4 bases, with 9 bases left in between. Germline V gives CDR1 MGHDK, CDR2 SYGVNS. CDR3 length: 13 amino acids. CDR3 loop: CASSDPGFYGYTF. CDR3 in DNA: TGTGCCAGCAGTGATCCAGGCTTCTATGGCTACACCTTC.

This chain uses TRBV27 with TRBJ1-6; TRBD1 matches 7 bases. Germline V gives CDR1 MNHEY, CDR2 SMNVEV (reference sequence). Trimming removed 4 bases from V and 7 bases from J; junction bases left unmatched: 7. The CDR3 spans 15 residues. CDR3 amino acids: CASSSQGQLNSPLHF. The DNA for the CDR3 is TGTGCCAGCAGTTCACAGGGGCAATTAAATTCACCCCTCCACTTT.

The chain is built from TRBV5-1 and TRBJ2-7; possible D gene TRBD1, 6 bases. CDR3 length: 14 amino acids. Looked up from germline, CDR1 is SGHRS and CDR2 is YFSETQ. V lost 1 base and J lost 3, with 11 bases in between. DNA for the CDR3: TGCGCCAGCAGCTTGCCCGGGACAAGCTACGAGCAGTACTTC. Protein: CASSLPGTSYEQYF.

This clone was seen a handful of times. The gene calls are TRBV13 and TRBJ2-1; no reliable D call. Germline-derived CDR1 and CDR2 are PRHDT and FYEKMQ (reference sequence). The CDR3 contains 13 residues. Trimming removed 0 bases from V and 5 bases from J, with 5 bases in between. CDR3 sequence: CASSLGRDNEQFF. For the CDR3, the DNA is TGTGCCAGCAGCTTAGGACGGGACAATGAGCAGTTCTTC.

This clone was found a few times. The chain combines TRBV27 with TRBJ1-2, with 7 bases fitting TRBD1. CDR3 length equals 16 residues. The J segment lost 4 bases and the V segment lost 4 bases, leaving 12 bases of the junction unmatched. The V gene's germline CDR1 is MNHEY and CDR2 SMNVEV (reference sequence). The CDR3 loop reads CASSSLGQDYFYGYTF. The CDR3 DNA follows: TGTGCCAGCAGTTCCCTAGGACAGGATTATTTCTATGGCTACACCTTC.